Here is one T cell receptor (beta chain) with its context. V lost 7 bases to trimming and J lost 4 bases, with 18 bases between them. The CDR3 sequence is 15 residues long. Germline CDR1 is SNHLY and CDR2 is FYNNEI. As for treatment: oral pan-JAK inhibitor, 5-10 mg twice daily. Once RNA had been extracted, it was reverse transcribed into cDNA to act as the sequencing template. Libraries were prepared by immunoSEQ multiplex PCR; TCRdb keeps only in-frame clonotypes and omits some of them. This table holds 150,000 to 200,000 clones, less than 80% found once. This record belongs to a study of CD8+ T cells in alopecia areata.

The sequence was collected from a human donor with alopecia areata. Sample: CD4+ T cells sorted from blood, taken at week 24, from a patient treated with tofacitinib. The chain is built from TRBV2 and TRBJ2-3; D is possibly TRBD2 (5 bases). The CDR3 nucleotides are TGTGCCAGCAACCGGGGAATATTGGGCGCAGATACGCAGTATTTT. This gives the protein CASNRGILGADTQYF. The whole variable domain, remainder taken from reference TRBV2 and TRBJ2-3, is EPEVTQTPSHQVTQMGQEVILRCVPISNHLYFYWYRQILGQKVEFLVSFYNNEISEKSEIFDDQFSVERPDGSNFTLKIRSTKLEDSAMYFCASNRGILGADTQYFGPGTRLTVL.